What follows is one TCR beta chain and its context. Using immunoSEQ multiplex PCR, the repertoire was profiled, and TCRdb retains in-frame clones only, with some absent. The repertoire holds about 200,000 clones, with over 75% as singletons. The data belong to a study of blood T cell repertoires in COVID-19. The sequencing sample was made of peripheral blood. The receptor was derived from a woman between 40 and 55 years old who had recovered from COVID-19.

The DNA for the CDR3 is TGTGCCAGCAGTGTCCGGGTCTTGAACACCGGGGAGCTGTTTTTT. Its translation is CASSVRVLNTGELFF. The V call is TRBV28, the J call TRBJ2-2; D gene uncertain. The germline V gene encodes CDR1 MDHEN and CDR2 SYDVKM. This CDR3 is 15 amino acids long. V was clipped by 5 bases and J by 1 base, with 11 bases between them.